This T cell receptor beta chain comes out of a study of T cell changes during pregnancy in multiple sclerosis. Only in-frame clones appear in the TCRdb table, and some are missing; sequencing was by immunoSEQ multiplex PCR. This table has approximately 83,000 clones, approximately 92% appearing once. Trimming removed 7 bases at V and 0 bases at J, with 16 bases between. There are 16 residues in the CDR3. Germline values: CDR1 LNHDA, CDR2 SQIVND (reference sequence). The chain combines TRBV19 with TRBJ1-3, with unresolved D. This clonotype was obtained from a female donor with multiple sclerosis, enrolled in a pregnancy study. The sequencing used peripheral blood, collected in the first trimester of pregnancy. CDR3 region: CASNEGWESSGNTIYF. In DNA form, the CDR3 reads TGTGCCAGTAACGAGGGCTGGGAATCCTCTGGAAACACCATATATTTT.